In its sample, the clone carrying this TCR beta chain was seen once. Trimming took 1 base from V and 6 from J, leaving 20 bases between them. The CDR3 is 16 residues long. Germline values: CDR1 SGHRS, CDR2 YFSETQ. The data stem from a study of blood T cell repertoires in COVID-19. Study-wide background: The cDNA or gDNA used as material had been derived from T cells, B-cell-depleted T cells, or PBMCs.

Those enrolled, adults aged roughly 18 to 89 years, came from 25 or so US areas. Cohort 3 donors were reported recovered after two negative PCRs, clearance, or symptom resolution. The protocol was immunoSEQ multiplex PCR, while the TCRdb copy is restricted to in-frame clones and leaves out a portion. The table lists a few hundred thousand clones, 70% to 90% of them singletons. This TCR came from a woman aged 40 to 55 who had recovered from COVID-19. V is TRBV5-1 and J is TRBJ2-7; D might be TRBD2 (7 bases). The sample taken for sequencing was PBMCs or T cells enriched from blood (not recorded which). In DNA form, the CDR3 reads TGCGCCAGCAGCTTGCGGGCGGGGATCGGGGGGCTCGAGCAGTACTTC. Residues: CASSLRAGIGGLEQYF.